The rows below give T cell receptor beta chains drawn from one sample of a study of blood T cell repertoires in COVID-19. Libraries were prepared by immunoSEQ multiplex PCR; TCRdb keeps only in-frame clonotypes and omits some of them. The repertoire holds about 140,000 clones, over 65% seen once, with approximately 16% in the top ten. Sequencing was carried out using peripheral blood. The receptor set was obtained from a man aged 45 to 65 with acute or convalescent COVID-19. Each CDR3 is given with its conserved first and last residue. D genes are given only for firm matches. Clone size is not always given. Where it is, it says once, few, many or a class for expanded clones.

d_call | j_call | v_call | clone_size | cdr3_nt | cdr3_aa
TRBD1 | TRBJ2-1 | TRBV28 | NA | TGTGCCAGCAGTTACACCGGGACAGGGTCCCTCGAGCAGTTCTTC | CASSYTGTGSLEQFF
NA | TRBJ2-2 | TRBV19 | once | TGTGCCAGTAGTCCTCGTCTAGGGGAGCTGTTTTTT | CASSPRLGELFF
TRBD1 | TRBJ2-2 | TRBV18 | NA | TGTGCCAGCTCACCACCGGGACAGGGTGCCACCGGGGAGCTGTTTTTT | CASSPPGQGATGELFF
NA | TRBJ2-2 | TRBV24-1 | NA | TGTGCCACCAGCCCGAGTTACACCGGGGAGCTGTTTTTT | CATSPSYTGELFF
NA | TRBJ2-5 | TRBV29-1 | NA | TGCAGCGTTAAGAGCGGACCAGAGACCCAGTACTTC | CSVKSGPETQYF
NA | TRBJ1-5 | TRBV14 | NA | TGTGCCAGCAGCCAAGCTGTGGACAGATCAAATCAGCCCCAGCATTTT | CASSQAVDRSNQPQHF
NA | TRBJ2-1 | TRBV30 | NA | TGTGCCTGGAGCGGTCAGGGGAACCCCAATGAGCAGTTCTTC | CAWSGQGNPNEQFF
NA | TRBJ2-3 | TRBV7-9 | NA | TGTGCCAGCAGCCGGACTTCGAATACGCAGTATTTT | CASSRTSNTQYF
TRBD2 | TRBJ2-3 | TRBV9 | NA | TGTGCCAGCAGCGTAGGAGGCGTAGCGGGGGGACCGGGCCTGGATACGCAGTATTTT | CASSVGGVAGGPGLDTQYF
TRBD1 | TRBJ2-5 | TRBV28 | NA | TGTGCCAGCAGTATCCAGACAGGGCGGGAGACCCAGTACTTC | CASSIQTGRETQYF
TRBD1 | TRBJ1-5 | TRBV27 | NA | TGTGCCAGCAGTCACGACAGGGGGGATCAGCCCCAGCATTTT | CASSHDRGDQPQHF
TRBD1 | TRBJ1-5 | TRBV2 | few | TGTGCCAGCCGTACAGGGGCCTCCTGGAATCAGCCCCAGCATTTT | CASRTGASWNQPQHF
NA | TRBJ2-6 | TRBV6-1 | NA | TGTGCCAGCAGTGAAGCATTGTGGGGGGACTCCTCTGGGGCCAACGTCCTGACTTTC | CASSEALWGDSSGANVLTF
NA | TRBJ1-2 | TRBV29-1 | NA | TGCAGCGTTGTGGCCCCCCCTATGGGGAGCGGTGGCTACACCTTC | CSVVAPPMGSGGYTF
NA | TRBJ2-6 | TRBV30 | NA | TGTGCCTTGCAGGGTGGGGCCTCTGGGGCCAACGTCCTGACTTTC | CALQGGASGANVLTF
TRBD1 | TRBJ1-2 | TRBV19 | NA | TGTGCCAGTAGTACTGCCAGGGACAGGGCATCGGGCTACACCTTC | CASSTARDRASGYTF
NA | TRBJ1-1 | TRBV25-1 | NA | TGTGCCAGCACCCGAGTGGGGGCGGGCACTGAAGCTTTCTTT | CASTRVGAGTEAFF
NA | TRBJ2-6 | TRBV14 | NA | TGTGCCAGCCGAGTCTCTGGGGCCAACGTCCTGACTTTC | CASRVSGANVLTF
NA | TRBJ1-3 | TRBV4-2 | NA | TGTGCCAGCAGCCAAGAGTTCGGACCCTCCGGGGACACCATATATTTT | CASSQEFGPSGDTIYF
TRBD1 | TRBJ2-1 | TRBV3-1/TRBV3-2 | NA | TGTGCCAGCAGCAATCGACAGGGGGCTTTAGGCAATGAGCAGTTCTTC | CASSNRQGALGNEQFF
NA | TRBJ1-1 | TRBV29-1 | NA | TGCAGCGCCCTCGGGGGGGGAGGGAACACTGAAGCTTTCTTT | CSALGGGGNTEAFF
NA | TRBJ1-3 | TRBV3-1/TRBV3-2 | NA | TGTGCCAGCAGCCAAGAGGAGGGGCGAGGTGGAAACACCATATATTTT | CASSQEEGRGGNTIYF
NA | TRBJ1-2 | TRBV12-3/TRBV12-4 | NA | TGTGCCAGCAGTTTAGGGAGCTTCTCTGGCTACACCTTC | CASSLGSFSGYTF
NA | TRBJ1-1 | TRBV10-1 | NA | TGCGCCAGCAGTGAGTCGAAGGTAACGGGCACTGAAGCTTTCTTT | CASSESKVTGTEAFF
NA | TRBJ1-1 | TRBV6-5 | NA | TGTGCCAGCTGGGGGGGGCCAGCGAACACTGAAGCTTTCTTT | CASWGGPANTEAFF
NA | TRBJ1-1 | TRBV11-2 | few | TGTGCCAGCAGCTTTGGGGGCCGCACTGAAGCTTTCTTT | CASSFGGRTEAFF
NA | TRBJ1-1 | TRBV7-8 | once | TGTGCCAGCAGCTTAGGGCAAAACACTGAAGCTTTCTTT | CASSLGQNTEAFF
NA | TRBJ1-5 | TRBV7-8 | few | TGTGCCAGCAGCTCACCGGGGAACAATCAGCCCCAGCATTTT | CASSSPGNNQPQHF
NA | TRBJ2-1 | TRBV29-1 | NA | TGCAGCGTTGAGGCCTTGAGGGGGAGCTCCTACAATGAGCAGTTCTTC | CSVEALRGSSYNEQFF
NA | TRBJ2-5 | TRBV10-1 | once | TGCGCCAGCAGTGCCTACTCTAGGATGGAGACCCAGTACTTC | CASSAYSRMETQYF
NA | TRBJ1-2 | TRBV29-1 | NA | TGCAGCGTCCCCCGAGGCGCCAACTATGGCTACACCTTC | CSVPRGANYGYTF
NA | TRBJ2-3 | TRBV14 | NA | TGTGCCAGCAGCCAGCTCACAGGAGATACGCAGTATTTT | CASSQLTGDTQYF
NA | TRBJ1-5 | TRBV4-1 | NA | TGCGCCAGCAGCGCTTCTGTGACAGGAGATAGCAATCAGCCCCAGCATTTT | CASSASVTGDSNQPQHF
NA | TRBJ2-3 | TRBV5-1 | NA | TGCGCCAGCAGCTTGGAGGGGGGCACAGATACGCAGTATTTT | CASSLEGGTDTQYF
TRBD1 | TRBJ1-1 | TRBV19 | many | TGTGCCAGTAGGGACCGAAACACAGGGGATTTTGAGAACACTGAAGCTTTCTTT | CASRDRNTGDFENTEAFF